Following are 6 T cell receptor beta chains from one sample sequenced in a study of CD8 T cells in Susac syndrome. The RNA input was about 0.5 to 1 ug, and it was reverse transcribed with random hexamers. TCRdb re-called the immunoSEQ multiplex PCR reads with MiXCR, one entry per CDR3 protein. The sample yields some 180,000 distinct CDR3 sequences, around 94% seen once. The specimen sequenced was CD4+ T cells from PBMCs. The receptors were gathered from a human donor with Susac syndrome.

This chain joins TRBV19 and TRBJ1-5; no reliable D call. Trimming took 5 bases from V and 0 from J, leaving 8 bases between them. CDR1 and CDR2 (germline): LNHDA, SQIVND (reference sequence). CDR3 length: 14 residues. As DNA, the CDR3 is TGTGCCAGTAGTGACAAACATAGCAATCAGCCCCAGCATTTT. Translation: CASSDKHSNQPQHF.

The chain uses TRBV20-1 and TRBJ1-5; a possible D gene is TRBD1 (5 bases). Germline loops: CDR1 DFQATT, CDR2 SNEGSKA (reference sequence). The ends were cut back, 4 bases at V and 7 bases at J, with 14 bases in the middle. The CDR3 runs 13 residues. CDR3 nucleotides: TGCAGTGCTACCTCAGGGATGGACCAGCCCCAGCATTTT. Protein product: CSATSGMDQPQHF.

The chain uses TRBV5-4 and TRBJ2-3, with 13 bases matching TRBD2. V was clipped by 4 bases and J by 3 bases; unmatched bases: 8. Germline CDR1 SGHNT, CDR2 YYREEE (reference sequence). This CDR3 has 17 residues. This CDR3 reads CASSLPGLAGLTDTQYF. In DNA form, the CDR3 reads TGTGCCAGCAGCCTGCCGGGACTAGCGGGACTTACAGATACGCAGTATTTT.

This CDR3 is CASSLSGTSGSYNEQFF. The CDR3 DNA sequence: TGTGCCAGCAGCCTCTCGGGCACTAGCGGCAGCTACAATGAGCAGTTCTTC. This chain joins TRBV7-2 and TRBJ2-1, with TRBD2 matching over 8 bases. Germline V gene lookup returns CDR1 SGHTA and CDR2 FQGNSA. The CDR3 runs to 17 residues. After removal of 5 bases from V and 3 bases from J, the junction contained 12 bases not matched to a gene.

The chain carries TRBV4-2 and TRBJ2-2, with D maybe TRBD2 (5 bases). Germline assignment: CDR1 LGHNA and CDR2 YNFKEQ. Trimming stripped 1 base from V and 7 bases from J, with 7 bases between. The CDR3 consists of 13 residues. CDR3 region: CASSQVRDGELFF. CDR3 nucleotides: TGTGCCAGCAGCCAAGTTCGGGACGGGGAGCTGTTTTTT.

The chain carries TRBV4-2 and TRBJ1-1; the D gene is possibly TRBD1 (6 bases). Germline-derived CDR1 and CDR2 are LGHNA and YNFKEQ. The CDR3 has 17 amino acids. Trimming left V 0 bases short and J 4 bases short, with 18 bases between. The CDR3 region is CASSQDATRGGRTEAFF. The CDR3 nucleotides are TGTGCCAGCAGCCAAGATGCCACCCGGGGGGGGCGCACTGAAGCTTTCTTT.